This T cell receptor (beta chain) was sequenced for a study of shared clonotypes between healthy human individuals. The CDR3 spans 16 residues. The V and J ends lost 5 bases and 5 bases, in that order; junction bases with no gene match: 12. Germline CDR1 and CDR2: MDHEN and SYDVKM. The data were produced by immunoSEQ multiplex PCR, yet TCRdb's version contains in-frame clones alone and is incomplete. This sample carries 330,000 or so clones, around 67% of them seen once, and the ten largest clones take 10%. The sequence came from a man aged 25-40 years in good health. The rearrangement uses TRBV28 and TRBJ1-2; the match to TRBD1 covers 9 bases. The sequencing sample was made of memory CD4+ T cells sorted from blood. Subset noted: CD45RA-negative fraction. For the CDR3, the DNA is TGTGCCAGCAGTGATGGGACAGGGATGTTTTGGTATGGCTACACCTTC. This translates into CASSDGTGMFWYGYTF.